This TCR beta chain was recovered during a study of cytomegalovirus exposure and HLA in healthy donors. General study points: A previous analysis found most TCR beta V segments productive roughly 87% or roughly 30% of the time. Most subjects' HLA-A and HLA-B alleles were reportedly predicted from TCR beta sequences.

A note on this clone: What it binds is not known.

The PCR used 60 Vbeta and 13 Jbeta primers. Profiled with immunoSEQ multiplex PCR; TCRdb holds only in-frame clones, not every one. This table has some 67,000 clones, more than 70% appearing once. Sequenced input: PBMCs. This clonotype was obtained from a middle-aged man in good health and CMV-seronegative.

CDR3 bases: TGTGCCAGCAGTGAACAGGGCCAACTGACACCCTATGGCTACACCTTC. Its translation: CASSEQGQLTPYGYTF. The rearrangement links TRBV6-1 to TRBJ1-2, with D possibly being TRBD1 (5 bases). This CDR3 spans 16 amino acids. Germline V CDR1 and CDR2: MNHNS, SASEGT. Trimming removed 2 bases from V and 4 bases from J, with 17 bases in between.